The 2 T cell receptor beta chains listed next were all sequenced from one sample in a study of technical replicates of blood from several donors. TCRdb's table, derived via immunoSEQ multiplex PCR, lists solely in-frame clones and lacks some. The sample carries tens of thousands of clones, roughly nine tenths recorded once. Sequencing was performed on PBMCs. The receptors were gathered from a human donor in good health. Some clones in this sample may be carry-over from other donors' samples.

The rearrangement links TRBV5-1 to TRBJ2-7; possible D gene TRBD1, 5 bases. Germline V gives CDR1 SGHRS, CDR2 YFSETQ. Trimming cost V 4 bases and J 0 bases, with 14 bases left between them. The CDR3 spans 15 residues. DNA for the CDR3: TGCGCCAGCAGCAGGGGAACAGTAAGCTCCTACGAGCAGTACTTC. Translation: CASSRGTVSSYEQYF.

The rearrangement joins TRBV29-1 to TRBJ1-1; TRBD1 aligns across 7 bases. The V segment lost 1 base and the J segment 7 bases; nucleotides outside the gene matches: 6. Looked up from germline, CDR1 is SQVTM and CDR2 is ANQGSEA. This CDR3 comprises 13 residues. The chain's CDR3 is CSVEGGQGGEAFF. DNA of the CDR3: TGCAGCGTTGAAGGCGGCCAGGGGGGTGAAGCTTTCTTT.